This T cell receptor beta chain was recorded in a study of tumor-infiltrating lymphocytes in primary liver carcinoma. Across the whole study: Each sample had roughly 3.65 to 7.5 million productive TCRbeta reads regardless of tissue type.

DNA and RNA were both co-extracted from approximately 20-30 mg of bulk tissue that had not been sorted. Study-wide points: Relative to blood, tumors carried a significantly larger fraction of the repertoire in their top 250 clones (p = 0.039). Pairs of tumor regions overlapped more than tumor-adjacent and tumor-blood pairs did.

The CDR3 runs 13 residues. The germline CDR1 and CDR2 sequences are SGHNT and YENEEA. V was cut by 6 bases and J by 4 bases, with 10 bases left in between. The table lists this clonotype with a count of one. Antigen unknown. Synthesis of TCR beta cDNA was carried out from 450 to 650 ng total RNA with a constant-region primer. Three nested multiplex PCR rounds, a slightly modified ARM-PCR, produced the libraries for TCR beta. The first two PCR rounds used TRBV1-TRBV30 primers with a Cbeta primer, around 10 cycles each. One entry per CDR3 protein, called by TCRdb with MiXCR from the multiplex PCR reads. The table shows 95,000 to 100,000 distinct CDR3 sequences, with around 71% occurring only once.

Sequenced: liver tumor tissue from sampling region 2. Subset given: tumor region T2, inferior pole. This rearrangement joins TRBV11-3 to TRBJ2-1; the D call may be TRBD1 or TRBD2 (6 bases each). This sequence was found in an older woman with primary liver carcinoma and hepatitis B virus infection. CDR3 region: CASSEGGYNEQFF. In nucleotides, the CDR3 is TGTGCCAGCAGTGAAGGGGGGTACAATGAGCAGTTCTTC.